The 21 T cell receptor beta chains given below trace back to one sample, sequenced in a study of T-cell reconstitution after alpha-beta-depleted transplantation in children. Unique molecular identifiers were used to barcode this TCRbeta library. TCRdb re-derived calls from the PCR reads in MiXCR, one entry per CDR3 protein. The data show about 470,000 distinct CDR3 sequences, roughly 43% seen once. The sample consisted of PBMCs, taken before TCRalphabeta/CD19-depleted stem cell transplant. Receptor source: a girl aged 2 to 9 with aplastic anemia, due to receive a stem cell transplant.

This clonotype was picked up many times. This rearrangement joins TRBV5-6 to TRBJ1-4; TRBD1 might be the D (5 bases). The CDR3 is 13 residues long. Trimming removed 4 bases from V and 12 bases from J, with 16 bases in between. Per the germline V gene, CDR1 is SGHDT and CDR2 is YYEEEE. In nucleotides, the CDR3 is TGTGCCAGCAGCACAAAGGGGCTTGGCGAACTGTTTTTT. Protein product: CASSTKGLGELFF.

This clonotype was seen repeatedly, ten times or more. One end of the junction does not line up with germline, which may come from a read error. The chain links TRBV5-4 to TRBJ2-3; D perhaps matches TRBD1 (5 bases). Germline assignment: CDR1 SGHNT and CDR2 YYREEE (reference sequence). CDR3 length: 16 residues. The CDR3 nucleotides are TGTGCCAGCACCTTGGTCCTTTCAGGGAAAACCTATACGCAGTATTTT. This codes for CASTLVLSGKTYTQYF.

CDR3 sequence: CASSPGWATQYF. In DNA, the CDR3 is TGTGCCAGCAGCCCTGGATGGGCTACGCAGTATTTT. The J gene is TRBJ2-3, the V gene TRBV6-5; D gene uncertain. The V gene lost 6 bases and the J gene lost 8 bases, with 12 bases spanning the gap. Germline CDR1 is MNHEY and CDR2 is SVGAGI. The CDR3 spans 12 residues.

The chain couples TRBV7-6 to TRBJ2-5, with 8 positions matching TRBD2. CDR1 is SGHVS and CDR2 is FNYEAQ in the germline V gene. With V trimmed by 4 bases and J by 2 bases, 6 bases remained unmatched. The CDR3 runs to 15 residues. CDR3 in DNA: TGTGCCAGCAGCTCAGCGGGGGCCCCTCAAGAGACCCAGTACTTC. Translated: CASSSAGAPQETQYF.

Comment on this clonotype: At one boundary the junction diverges from the germline segment, which might be a read error. V and J are TRBV24-1 and TRBJ2-5; the match to TRBD2 covers 13 bases. The CDR3 length is 22 residues. Per the germline V gene, CDR1 is KGHDR and CDR2 is SFDVKD. The CDR3 is CGTSDRWTSGRQPREIKETQYF. As DNA, the CDR3 is TGTGGCACCAGTGATCGCTGGACTAGCGGGAGACAACCTCGCGAAATAAAAGAGACCCAGTACTTC.

V gene TRBV6-1 combines with J gene TRBJ2-7; 9 nucleotides align to TRBD2. After removal of 6 bases from V and 3 bases from J, the junction contained 9 bases not matched to a gene. The CDR3 length is 15 residues. Germline CDR1 MNHNS, CDR2 SASEGT. CDR3 coding DNA: TGTGCCAGCAGGACAGCGCTAGCGGGGATCTACGAGCAGTACTTC. Translating it yields CASRTALAGIYEQYF.

In the case of this clonotype: Just one base apart from a much larger clone, this may be a read error. J is TRBJ2-1 and V is TRBV12-3 or TRBV12-4, with D hard to call. The CDR3 contains 11 residues. CDR3 sequence (DNA): TGTGCCAGCAGTTCTGTAACCGGGCAGTCCTTC. Protein product: CASSSVTGQSF.

The chain combines TRBV9 with TRBJ2-5; 8 nucleotides agree with TRBD1. V lost 0 bases and J lost 1; bases outside the gene matches: 5. The CDR3 totals 16 residues. The germline V gene encodes CDR1 SGDLS and CDR2 YYNGEE. For the CDR3, the DNA is TGTGCCAGCAGCGTAGACGGACAGGGCCCCCAAGAGACCCAGTACTTC. Residues: CASSVDGQGPQETQYF.

The V call is TRBV12-3 or TRBV12-4, the J call TRBJ2-4; 7 nucleotides align to TRBD2. V was pared by 5 bases and J by 3 bases, with 7 bases of the junction left unmatched. This CDR3 has 15 amino acids. CDR3 region: CASSQAGRGKNIQYF. CDR3 coding DNA: TGTGCCAGCAGTCAAGCGGGGAGGGGCAAAAACATTCAGTACTTC.

This clonotype was counted only a few times. The rearrangement uses TRBV4-3 and TRBJ2-2, with a tentative D call TRBD2 (6 bases). The germline V and J ends were trimmed by 4 bases and 5 bases, with 11 bases remaining between them. This CDR3 spans 14 amino acids. In germline, CDR1 is LGHNA, CDR2 YSLEER. DNA for the CDR3: TGCGCCAGCAGCCCGATGGAGGGGACCGGGGAGCTGTTTTTT. Translation gives CASSPMEGTGELFF.

This rearrangement joins TRBV4-2 to TRBJ2-3, with TRBD1 identical over 8 bases. V lost 1 base and J lost 5; bases outside the gene matches: 5. The germline V gene encodes CDR1 LGHNA and CDR2 YNFKEQ. The CDR3 has 15 residues. The CDR3 DNA sequence: TGTGCCAGCAGCCAAGGCGGACAGGGAGGAGATACGCAGTATTTT. Protein: CASSQGGQGGDTQYF.

This rearrangement joins TRBV29-1 to TRBJ2-7; the match to TRBD1 covers 8 bases. The V gene end was trimmed by 4 bases and the J gene end by 0 bases; junction bases not matched to a gene: 5. CDR3 length: 14 residues. Germline V gives CDR1 SQVTM, CDR2 ANQGSEA. CDR3 in DNA: TGCAGCGTTGTCCACAGGGGGGTCTCCTACGAGCAGTACTTC. Protein: CSVVHRGVSYEQYF.

The genes are TRBV20-1 and TRBJ2-3, with 9 bases aligning to TRBD2. The germline gives CDR1 DFQATT, CDR2 SNEGSKA (reference sequence). The CDR3 loop spans 14 amino acids. CDR3 DNA: TGCAGCTTAAGTAGCGGGGGCCTCACAGATACGCAGTATTTT. This gives the protein CSLSSGGLTDTQYF.

This clonotype was seen many times. The chain carries TRBV29-1 and TRBJ2-5; D gene ambiguous. Trimming stripped 5 bases from V and 4 bases from J, with 8 bases between. The CDR3 length is 11 residues. Germline assignment: CDR1 SQVTM and CDR2 ANQGSEA. DNA for the CDR3: TGCAGCGTTTGGAAATCAGAGACCCAGTACTTC. This translates into CSVWKSETQYF.

This clonotype was observed at least ten times. The CDR3 loop is CASSSTGLAGPTDTQYF. The CDR3 DNA is TGTGCCAGCAGCTCCACCGGACTAGCGGGACCCACAGATACGCAGTATTTT. V and J are TRBV7-2 and TRBJ2-3; 12 bases agree with TRBD2. The trim removed 4 bases at V and 2 bases at J, leaving 7 bases unmatched. There are 17 residues in the CDR3. Germline V gives CDR1 SGHTA, CDR2 FQGNSA. Drawing the rest from reference TRBV7-2 and TRBJ2-3, the complete variable domain is GAGVSQSPSNKVTEKGKDVELRCDPISGHTALYWYRQSLGQGLEFLIYFQGNSAPDKSGLPSDRFSAERTGGSVSTLTIQRTQQEDSAVYLCASSSTGLAGPTDTQYFGPGTRLTVL.

The CDR3 DNA follows: TGTGCCAGCAGCCAAGACGGGACTAGCACAGATACGCAGTATTTT. It encodes CASSQDGTSTDTQYF. This chain joins TRBV4-2 and TRBJ2-3; perhaps TRBD2 as D (6 bases). The CDR3 extends over 15 amino acids. Trimming took off 0 bases at V and 0 bases at J, with 7 bases between the two ends. Germline CDR1 reads LGHNA; CDR2 reads YNFKEQ.

This clonotype was observed once. The J gene is TRBJ2-7, the V gene TRBV7-2, with TRBD1 matching over 7 bases. V dropped 2 bases and J dropped 5; count of bases not matched to a gene: 6. The CDR3 has 14 residues. Looked up from germline, CDR1 is SGHTA and CDR2 is FQGNSA. CDR3 sequence: CASSLRQGRNEQYF. CDR3 coding DNA: TGTGCCAGCAGCTTAAGACAGGGTCGCAACGAGCAGTACTTC.

This clonotype was detected a few times. This chain connects TRBV7-3 to TRBJ2-6, with TRBD2 identical over 10 bases. The CDR3 consists of 17 residues. Germline CDR1 and CDR2: SGHTA and FQGTGA. Trimming cost V 2 bases and J 0 bases; bases outside gene matches: 1. The CDR3 region has the DNA TGTGCCAGCAGCTTACTAGCGGGAGTCTCTGGGGCCAACGTCCTGACTTTC. Its protein product is CASSLLAGVSGANVLTF.

This clonotype was seen more than once but under ten times. The J gene is TRBJ2-3, the V gene TRBV7-9, with TRBD2 matching over 11 bases. The J segment lost 1 base and the V segment lost 1 base, leaving 4 bases of the junction unmatched. CDR1 is SEHNR and CDR2 is FQNEAQ in the germline V gene (reference sequence). The CDR3 has 17 amino acids. The CDR3 bases are TGTGCCAGCAGCTTAGGACTAGCGGGATCGGGCACAGATACGCAGTATTTT. Encoded protein: CASSLGLAGSGTDTQYF.

The chain is built from TRBV7-9 and TRBJ2-1, with D hard to call. V was pared by 2 bases and J by 9 bases, with 8 bases between. The CDR3 consists of 12 residues. Per germline, CDR1 SEHNR and CDR2 FQNEAQ (reference sequence). CDR3 bases: TGTGCCAGCAGCTTAATGGGAATTGAGCAGTTCTTC. Residues: CASSLMGIEQFF.

This clonotype was recorded many times. The chain is built from TRBV3-1 and TRBJ2-5; 7 bases line up with TRBD1. CDR1 is LGHDT, CDR2 YNNKEL, per germline (reference sequence). The CDR3 sequence is 15 residues long. The J segment lost 6 bases and the V segment lost 3 bases, leaving 10 bases of the junction unmatched. CDR3 nucleotide sequence: TGTGCCAGCAGCCAGGGTCCACAGGGGCGAAAGACCCAGTACTTC. This encodes CASSQGPQGRKTQYF.